This T cell receptor beta chain appears in the sequencing data of a study of Graves' ophthalmopathy and Graves' hyperthyroidism. A duration under 3 months, NOSPECS ≥4, CAS ≥3 and moderate-to-severe activity characterized the donors with ophthalmopathy. Ineligible for inclusion were patients with other autoimmune diseases, uncontrolled infections, pregnancy or lactation. Clinical symptoms, serum thyroxine, TRAb, thyroid ultrasound and orbital computed tomography determined diagnosis. The PBMCs were taken from around 9.1 ml of fresh peripheral blood. Amplification targeted the TCR beta CDR3 regions, with RNA transcripts as the source material. First-round RT-PCR with HTBI primers preceded a second-round multiplex PCR. TCRdb redid the calling of the multiplex PCR reads with MiXCR, one entry per CDR3 protein. The top ten hold under 3.5% of the sample, which has about 660,000 distinct CDR3 sequences, about two fifths seen once.

The ends were cut back, 3 bases at V and 4 bases at J, with 9 bases in the middle. The CDR3 contains 13 residues. Per germline, CDR1 LNHDA and CDR2 SQIVND (reference sequence). This clonotype was seen repeatedly, ten times or more. The sequenced sample was peripheral blood. The rearrangement uses TRBV19 and TRBJ1-1; D gene ambiguous. This clonotype originated in an adult man with Graves' ophthalmopathy. The CDR3 protein is CASSMRETTEAFF. CDR3 DNA: TGTGCCAGTAGTATGAGGGAGACCACTGAAGCTTTCTTT.